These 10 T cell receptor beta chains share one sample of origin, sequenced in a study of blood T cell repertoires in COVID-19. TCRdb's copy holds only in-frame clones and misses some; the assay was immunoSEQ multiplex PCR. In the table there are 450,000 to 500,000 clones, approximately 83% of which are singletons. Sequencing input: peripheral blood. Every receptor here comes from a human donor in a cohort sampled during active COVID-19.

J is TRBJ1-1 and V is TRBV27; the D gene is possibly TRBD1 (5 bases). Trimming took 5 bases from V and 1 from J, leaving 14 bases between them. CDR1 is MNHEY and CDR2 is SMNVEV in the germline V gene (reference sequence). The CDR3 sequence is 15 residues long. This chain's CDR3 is CASSALGGPNTEAFF. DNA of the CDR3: TGTGCCAGCAGTGCGCTGGGGGGACCGAACACTGAAGCTTTCTTT.

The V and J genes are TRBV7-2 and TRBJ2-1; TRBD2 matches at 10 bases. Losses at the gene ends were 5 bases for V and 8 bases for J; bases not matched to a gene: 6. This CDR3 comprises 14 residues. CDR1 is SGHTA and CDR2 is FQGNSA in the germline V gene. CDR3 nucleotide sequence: TGTGCCAGCAGCCTAGGACTAGCGGTCGATGAGCAGTTCTTC. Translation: CASSLGLAVDEQFF.

In DNA, the CDR3 is TGTGCCAGCAGCTTGGCGGGGGGCTCCTATAATTCACCCCTCCACTTT. Residues: CASSLAGGSYNSPLHF. The chain combines TRBV5-4 with TRBJ1-6; D possibly corresponds to TRBD1 (5 bases). Germline CDR1 SGHNT, CDR2 YYREEE (reference sequence). Trimming pared 0 bases from V and 0 bases from J, leaving 7 bases between. This CDR3 is 16 amino acids long.

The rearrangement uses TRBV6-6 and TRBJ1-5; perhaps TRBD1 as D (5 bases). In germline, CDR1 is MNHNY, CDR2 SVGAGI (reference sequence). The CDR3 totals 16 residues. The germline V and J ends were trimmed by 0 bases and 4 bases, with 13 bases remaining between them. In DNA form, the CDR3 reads TGTGCCAGCAGTTACTCAATCAGGGATAGTAATCAGCCCCAGCATTTT. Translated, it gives CASSYSIRDSNQPQHF.

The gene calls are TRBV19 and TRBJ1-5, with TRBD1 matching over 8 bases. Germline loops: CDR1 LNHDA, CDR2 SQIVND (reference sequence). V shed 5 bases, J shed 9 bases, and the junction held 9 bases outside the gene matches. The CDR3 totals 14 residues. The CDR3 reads CASSSTGGAGPQHF. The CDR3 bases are TGTGCCAGTAGTTCTACAGGGGGTGCGGGGCCCCAGCATTTT. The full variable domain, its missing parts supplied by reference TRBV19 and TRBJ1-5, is DGGITQSPKYLFRKEGQNVTLSCEQNLNHDAMYWYRQDPGQGLRLIYYSQIVNDFQKGDIAEGYSVSREKKESFPLTVTSAQKNPTAFYLCASSSTGGAGPQHFGDGTRLSIL.

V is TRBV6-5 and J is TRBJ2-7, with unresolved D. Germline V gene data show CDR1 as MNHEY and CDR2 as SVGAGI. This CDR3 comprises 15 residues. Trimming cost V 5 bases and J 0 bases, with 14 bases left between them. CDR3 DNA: TGTGCCAGCAGTCGAGATAGCAGTAACTCCTACGAGCAGTACTTC. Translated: CASSRDSSNSYEQYF.

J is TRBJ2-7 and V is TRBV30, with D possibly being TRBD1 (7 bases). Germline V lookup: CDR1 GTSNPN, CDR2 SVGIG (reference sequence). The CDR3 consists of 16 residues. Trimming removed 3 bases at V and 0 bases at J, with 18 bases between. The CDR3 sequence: CAWRPKGAGHSYEQYF. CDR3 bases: TGTGCCTGGAGGCCCAAGGGGGCGGGGCACTCCTACGAGCAGTACTTC.

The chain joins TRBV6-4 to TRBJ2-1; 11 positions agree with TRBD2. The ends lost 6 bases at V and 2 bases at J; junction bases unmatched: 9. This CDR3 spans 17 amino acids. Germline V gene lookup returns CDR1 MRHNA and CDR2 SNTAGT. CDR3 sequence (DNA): TGTGCCAGCAGGGAAAGACTAGCGGGACAGGCCTACAATGAGCAGTTCTTC. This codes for CASRERLAGQAYNEQFF.

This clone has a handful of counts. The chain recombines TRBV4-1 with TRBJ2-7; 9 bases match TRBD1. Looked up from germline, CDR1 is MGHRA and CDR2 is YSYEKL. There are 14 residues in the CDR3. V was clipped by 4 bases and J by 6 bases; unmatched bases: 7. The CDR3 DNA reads TGCGCCAGCAGCCCCCGGGACAGGGAGGGCGAGCAGTACTTC. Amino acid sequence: CASSPRDREGEQYF.

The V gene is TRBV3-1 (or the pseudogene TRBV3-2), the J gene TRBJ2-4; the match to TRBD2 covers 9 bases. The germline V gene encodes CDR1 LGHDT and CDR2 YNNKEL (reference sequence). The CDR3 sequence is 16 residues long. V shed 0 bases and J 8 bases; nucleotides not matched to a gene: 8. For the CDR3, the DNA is TGTGCCAGCAGCCAAGAGACTAGCGGAGTCGAGCACATTCAGTACTTC. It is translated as CASSQETSGVEHIQYF.